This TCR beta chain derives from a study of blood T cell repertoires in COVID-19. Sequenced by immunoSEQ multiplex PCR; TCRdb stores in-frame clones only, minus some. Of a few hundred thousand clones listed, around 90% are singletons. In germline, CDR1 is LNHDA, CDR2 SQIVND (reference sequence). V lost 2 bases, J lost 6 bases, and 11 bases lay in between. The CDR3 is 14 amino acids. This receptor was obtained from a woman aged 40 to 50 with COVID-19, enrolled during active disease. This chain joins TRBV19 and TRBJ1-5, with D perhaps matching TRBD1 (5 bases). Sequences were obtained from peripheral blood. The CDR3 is CASSIPTGSQPQHF. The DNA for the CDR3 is TGTGCCAGTAGTATACCAACAGGCTCTCAGCCCCAGCATTTT.